This TCR beta chain is from a study of cytomegalovirus exposure and HLA in healthy donors. Study-wide findings and caveats: A later analysis appeared to link common viral pathogens to several of the most significant clusters. It was 150 to 200 TCR beta chains that were listed as cytomegalovirus-associated. Later analysis reportedly placed an Asian-associated ancestry cluster below the approximately 730-donor mean in N-insertions. TCR beta V- and J-gene trimming, according to a later analysis, was linked to a missense DCLRE1C variant.

PCR amplification relied on 60 Vbeta primers (plus 13 Jbeta primers). Measured with immunoSEQ multiplex PCR; TCRdb has only the in-frame clones, and not every one. The table has a few hundred thousand clones, under 90% seen once. As concerns this clone: Its antigen is not known.

The CDR3 has 15 amino acids. Germline V gene data show CDR1 as SGDLS and CDR2 as YYNGEE. V lost 0 bases, J lost 6 bases, and 8 bases stayed unmatched. This chain uses TRBV9 with TRBJ2-5, with 7 bases that match TRBD2. This receptor was taken from a girl under 10 years old in good health and CMV-seronegative. Sequencing input: PBMCs. CDR3 in amino acids: CASSVATGGSKTQYF. The CDR3 nucleotides read TGTGCCAGCAGCGTAGCTACAGGCGGGAGCAAGACCCAGTACTTC.